Listed below are T cell receptor beta chains from one sample, sequenced in a study of blood T cell repertoires in COVID-19. The method was immunoSEQ multiplex PCR; TCRdb's version includes in-frame clones alone and lacks a portion of them. The sample consists of 200,000 to 250,000 clones, approximately 86% of them appearing once. The sequenced material came from peripheral blood. The source is a woman aged 60 to 75 who had recovered from COVID-19. CDR3s include the opening cysteine and the closing phenylalanine or tryptophan. D genes are given only for firm matches.

V gene: TRBV6-5
J gene: TRBJ2-5
D gene: NA
CDR3 protein: CASSFGTARETQYF

V gene: TRBV28
J gene: TRBJ1-2
D gene: NA
CDR3 protein: CASSLPSGARDYNYGYTF

V gene: TRBV19
J gene: TRBJ2-3
D gene: TRBD2
CDR3 protein: CASSVSRYTGGRDTQYF

V gene: TRBV9
J gene: TRBJ1-1
D gene: NA
CDR3 protein: CASRLGAGNTEAFF

V gene: TRBV6-6
J gene: TRBJ1-6
D gene: NA
CDR3 protein: CASSPTVYAAPLHF

V gene: TRBV28
J gene: TRBJ2-7
D gene: NA
CDR3 protein: CASSRGGRVSSEQYF

V gene: TRBV7-3
J gene: TRBJ2-6
D gene: NA
CDR3 protein: CASSTGSGANVLTF

V gene: TRBV5-1
J gene: TRBJ1-1
D gene: NA
CDR3 protein: CASSSGIGTEAFF

V gene: TRBV4-2
J gene: TRBJ2-3
D gene: TRBD2
CDR3 protein: CASSHGWGGADTQYF

V gene: TRBV5-1
J gene: TRBJ2-1
D gene: NA
CDR3 protein: CASRSGVEQFF

V gene: TRBV6-2/TRBV6-3
J gene: TRBJ2-7
D gene: TRBD1
CDR3 protein: CASSYSAEGQSYEQYF

V gene: TRBV2
J gene: TRBJ1-1
D gene: NA
CDR3 protein: CASTPGPNTEAFF

V gene: TRBV7-2
J gene: TRBJ1-5
D gene: NA
CDR3 protein: CASSLVAGSNQPQHF

V gene: TRBV5-1
J gene: TRBJ2-2
D gene: TRBD2
CDR3 protein: CASSTGLAGGSTGELFF

V gene: TRBV28
J gene: TRBJ1-3
D gene: NA
CDR3 protein: CASRQKDSGNTIYF

V gene: TRBV7-8
J gene: TRBJ2-7
D gene: NA
CDR3 protein: CASSSREAEGFYEQYF

V gene: TRBV5-5
J gene: TRBJ1-1
D gene: TRBD1
CDR3 protein: CASTLQGPEAFF

V gene: TRBV23-1
J gene: TRBJ1-3
D gene: NA
CDR3 protein: CASSHTTTRITGNTIYF

V gene: TRBV4-1
J gene: TRBJ1-1
D gene: TRBD1
CDR3 protein: CASSRIQGSEAFF

V gene: TRBV6-5
J gene: TRBJ1-1
D gene: TRBD1
CDR3 protein: CASTGGLTYTEAFF

V gene: TRBV5-4
J gene: TRBJ2-1
D gene: NA
CDR3 protein: CASTPAGGQNNEQFF

V gene: TRBV19
J gene: TRBJ1-4
D gene: NA
CDR3 protein: CASSMTPLAGEKLFF

V gene: TRBV28
J gene: TRBJ2-7
D gene: NA
CDR3 protein: CASSLPGTLTYEQYF

V gene: TRBV10-3
J gene: TRBJ2-7
D gene: TRBD1
CDR3 protein: CAISESLTGRVEQYF

V gene: TRBV13
J gene: TRBJ2-3
D gene: NA
CDR3 protein: CASSPQNTDTQYF

V gene: TRBV27
J gene: TRBJ1-2
D gene: NA
CDR3 protein: CASSVFGVGAVGYGYTF

V gene: TRBV11-3
J gene: TRBJ1-1
D gene: NA
CDR3 protein: CASSSLADTEAFF

V gene: TRBV6-5
J gene: TRBJ1-5
D gene: NA
CDR3 protein: CASSYSRSGQPQHF

V gene: TRBV29-1
J gene: TRBJ2-7
D gene: NA
CDR3 protein: CSVRVSVYEQYF

V gene: TRBV9
J gene: TRBJ1-1
D gene: NA
CDR3 protein: CASSGLLARSEAFF

V gene: TRBV15
J gene: TRBJ2-5
D gene: TRBD1
CDR3 protein: CATSRVGGRGKETQYF

V gene: TRBV11-3
J gene: TRBJ2-5
D gene: NA
CDR3 protein: CASSLAGGTAETQYF

V gene: TRBV11-2
J gene: TRBJ2-7
D gene: TRBD2
CDR3 protein: CASSFTGGAYEQYF

V gene: TRBV19
J gene: TRBJ2-1
D gene: NA
CDR3 protein: CASSGTVNFNEQFF

V gene: TRBV18
J gene: TRBJ1-5
D gene: NA
CDR3 protein: CASSPGSAHSNQPQHF

V gene: TRBV19
J gene: TRBJ2-7
D gene: NA
CDR3 protein: CASSMGRSSYEQYF

V gene: TRBV5-1
J gene: TRBJ2-7
D gene: TRBD2
CDR3 protein: CASSVTSGGLGEQYF

V gene: TRBV5-1
J gene: TRBJ2-5
D gene: TRBD1
CDR3 protein: CASSPLVGQGAETQYF

V gene: TRBV14
J gene: TRBJ2-2
D gene: TRBD1
CDR3 protein: CASSQTRGLHTGELFF

V gene: TRBV4-3
J gene: TRBJ1-4
D gene: NA
CDR3 protein: CASSQENQQGTNEKLFF

V gene: TRBV5-1
J gene: TRBJ2-3
D gene: NA
CDR3 protein: CASSLTIRSGLTDTQYF

V gene: TRBV10-3
J gene: TRBJ2-2
D gene: TRBD2
CDR3 protein: CAISSSSGGANTGELFF

V gene: TRBV5-1
J gene: TRBJ2-2
D gene: NA
CDR3 protein: CASSLYLTGELFF

V gene: TRBV6-6
J gene: TRBJ2-7
D gene: TRBD1
CDR3 protein: CASSLGQGAVRHEQYF

V gene: TRBV4-2
J gene: TRBJ2-1
D gene: NA
CDR3 protein: CASSPRGSYNEQFF

V gene: TRBV3-1/TRBV3-2
J gene: TRBJ1-2
D gene: NA
CDR3 protein: CASSQVHRPLTNYGYTF

V gene: TRBV28
J gene: TRBJ2-7
D gene: NA
CDR3 protein: CASSFPPRGYEQYF

V gene: TRBV6-2/TRBV6-3
J gene: TRBJ1-1
D gene: TRBD1
CDR3 protein: CASSYGTGTGVETEAFF

V gene: TRBV6-2/TRBV6-3
J gene: TRBJ1-6
D gene: NA
CDR3 protein: CASGQRGALNSPLHF

V gene: TRBV7-3
J gene: TRBJ1-1
D gene: NA
CDR3 protein: CASSPGSNTEAFF

V gene: TRBV6-4
J gene: TRBJ2-1
D gene: TRBD2
CDR3 protein: CASSLSGLAGNEQFF

V gene: TRBV20-1
J gene: TRBJ2-5
D gene: NA
CDR3 protein: CSASSTSTVQETQYF

V gene: TRBV3-1/TRBV3-2
J gene: TRBJ1-2
D gene: TRBD1
CDR3 protein: CASSLGTGRPSNYGYTF

V gene: TRBV7-3
J gene: TRBJ2-1
D gene: TRBD2
CDR3 protein: CASSLTGGTTYNEQFF

V gene: TRBV6-1
J gene: TRBJ2-7
D gene: NA
CDR3 protein: CASSDPFGGPYEQYF

V gene: TRBV11-3
J gene: TRBJ1-2
D gene: TRBD1
CDR3 protein: CASSSLTQGRYTF

V gene: TRBV4-2
J gene: TRBJ1-2
D gene: TRBD1
CDR3 protein: CASSPAGTDYYGYTF

V gene: TRBV7-2
J gene: TRBJ2-2
D gene: TRBD2
CDR3 protein: CASSPGGPGTGELFF

V gene: TRBV11-2
J gene: TRBJ2-7
D gene: NA
CDR3 protein: CASNSLWGGSLLSDEQYF

V gene: TRBV9
J gene: TRBJ2-3
D gene: TRBD1
CDR3 protein: CASRGGYTDTQYF